This T cell receptor beta chain was identified in a study of blood T cell repertoires in COVID-19. Study at large: The study drew acute and convalescent COVID-19 samples from the United States, Italy and Spain.

Germline lookup yields CDR1 SNHLY and CDR2 FYNNEI. Deletions cut 3 bases from V and 5 bases from J, with 4 bases between. The CDR3 has 11 amino acids. Generated by immunoSEQ multiplex PCR, the TCRdb table keeps only in-frame clones and is missing some. Among tens of thousands of clones, around 85% were seen once, and the ten largest hold around 4.5%. Sequencing used peripheral blood. This chain links TRBV2 with TRBJ2-5; the D is unclear. This TCR was sampled from a man between 45 and 60 years old with active COVID-19. The CDR3, as DNA: TGTGCCAGCAGTGAGCGGGAGACCCAGTACTTC. Protein product: CASSERETQYF.